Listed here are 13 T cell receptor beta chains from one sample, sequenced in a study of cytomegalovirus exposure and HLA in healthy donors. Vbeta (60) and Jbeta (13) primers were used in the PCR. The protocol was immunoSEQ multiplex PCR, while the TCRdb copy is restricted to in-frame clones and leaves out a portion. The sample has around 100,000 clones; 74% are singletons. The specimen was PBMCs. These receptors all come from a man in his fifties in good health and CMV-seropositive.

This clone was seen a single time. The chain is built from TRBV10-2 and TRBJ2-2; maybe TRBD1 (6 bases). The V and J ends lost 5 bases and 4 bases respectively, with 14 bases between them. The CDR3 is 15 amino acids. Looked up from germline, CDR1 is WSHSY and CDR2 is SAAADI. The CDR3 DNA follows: TGCGCCAGCAGTCTACAGGGATCAGCCACCGGGGAGCTGTTTTTT. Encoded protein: CASSLQGSATGELFF.

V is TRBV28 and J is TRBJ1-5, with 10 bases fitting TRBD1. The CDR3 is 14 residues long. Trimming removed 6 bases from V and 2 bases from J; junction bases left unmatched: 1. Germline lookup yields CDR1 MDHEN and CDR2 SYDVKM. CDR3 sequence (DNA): TGTGCCAGCAGGACAGGGGGCGGCAATCAGCCCCAGCATTTT. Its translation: CASRTGGGNQPQHF.

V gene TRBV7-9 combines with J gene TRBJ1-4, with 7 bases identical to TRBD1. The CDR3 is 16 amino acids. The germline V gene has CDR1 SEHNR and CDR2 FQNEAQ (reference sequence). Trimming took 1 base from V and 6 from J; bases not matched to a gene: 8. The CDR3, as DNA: TGTGCCAGCAGCTTAGAAGAACAGGGGCCGGATGAAAAACTGTTTTTT. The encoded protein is CASSLEEQGPDEKLFF.

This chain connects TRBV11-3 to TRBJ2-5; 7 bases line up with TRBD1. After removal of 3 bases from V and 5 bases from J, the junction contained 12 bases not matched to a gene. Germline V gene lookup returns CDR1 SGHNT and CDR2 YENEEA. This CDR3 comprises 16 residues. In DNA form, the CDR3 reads TGTGCCAGCAGCTTCCGTGGACCCCAGGGGGTGGAGACCCAGTACTTC. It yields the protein CASSFRGPQGVETQYF.

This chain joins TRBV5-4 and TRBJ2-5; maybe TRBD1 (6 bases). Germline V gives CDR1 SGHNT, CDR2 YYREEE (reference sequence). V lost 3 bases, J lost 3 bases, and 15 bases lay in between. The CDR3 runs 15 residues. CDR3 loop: CASSSAGAREETQYF. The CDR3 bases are TGTGCCAGCAGCTCGGCAGGGGCGAGGGAAGAGACCCAGTACTTC.

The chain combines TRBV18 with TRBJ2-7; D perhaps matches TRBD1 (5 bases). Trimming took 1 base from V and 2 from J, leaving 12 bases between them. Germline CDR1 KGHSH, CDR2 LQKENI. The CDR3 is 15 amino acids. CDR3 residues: CASSPRAGSTYEQYF. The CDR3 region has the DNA TGTGCCAGCTCACCACGGGCAGGGTCCACCTACGAGCAGTACTTC.

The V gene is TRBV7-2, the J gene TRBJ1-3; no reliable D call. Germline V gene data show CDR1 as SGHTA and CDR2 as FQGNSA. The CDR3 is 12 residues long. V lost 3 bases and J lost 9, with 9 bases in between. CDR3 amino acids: CASSFGVSTIYF. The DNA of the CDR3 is TGTGCCAGCAGCTTCGGAGTGAGCACCATATATTTT.

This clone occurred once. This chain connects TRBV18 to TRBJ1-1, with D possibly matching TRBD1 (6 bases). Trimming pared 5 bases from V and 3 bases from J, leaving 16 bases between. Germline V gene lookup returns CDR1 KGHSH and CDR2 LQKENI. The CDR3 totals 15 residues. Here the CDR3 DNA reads TGTGCCAGCTCATCTCAGGGGAGAGGCGACACTGAAGCTTTCTTT. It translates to CASSSQGRGDTEAFF.

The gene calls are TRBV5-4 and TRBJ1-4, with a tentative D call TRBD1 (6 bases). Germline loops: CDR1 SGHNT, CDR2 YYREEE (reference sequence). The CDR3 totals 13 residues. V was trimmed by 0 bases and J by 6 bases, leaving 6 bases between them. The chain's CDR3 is CASSLDRDEKLFF. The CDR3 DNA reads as TGTGCCAGCAGCTTGGACAGGGATGAAAAACTGTTTTTT.

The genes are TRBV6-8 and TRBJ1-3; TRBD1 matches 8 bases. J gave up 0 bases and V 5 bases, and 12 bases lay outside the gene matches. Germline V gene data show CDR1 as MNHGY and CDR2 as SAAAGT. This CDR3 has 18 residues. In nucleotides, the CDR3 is TGTGCCAGCAGTGATCAATCCACAGGGGGAATCTCTGGAAACACCATATATTTT. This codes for CASSDQSTGGISGNTIYF.

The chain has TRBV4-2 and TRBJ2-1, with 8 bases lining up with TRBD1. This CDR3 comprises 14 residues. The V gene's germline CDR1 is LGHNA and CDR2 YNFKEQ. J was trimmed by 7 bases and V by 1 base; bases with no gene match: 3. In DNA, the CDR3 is TGTGCCAGCAGCCAAGGGACAGGGAGAAATGAGCAGTTCTTC. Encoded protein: CASSQGTGRNEQFF.

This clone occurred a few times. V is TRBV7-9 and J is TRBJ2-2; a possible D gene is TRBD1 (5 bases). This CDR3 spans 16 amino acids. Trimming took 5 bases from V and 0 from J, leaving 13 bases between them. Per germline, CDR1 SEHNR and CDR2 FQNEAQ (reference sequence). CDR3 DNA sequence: TGTGCCAGCAGCCATACTACAGGTGCGAACACCGGGGAGCTGTTTTTT. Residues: CASSHTTGANTGELFF.

The CDR3 coding sequence is TGTGCCAGCAGTGCAGGGGGCGCAGATACGCAGTATTTT. Translation gives CASSAGGADTQYF. The chain couples TRBV6-4 to TRBJ2-3; 8 bases are a match to TRBD1. The CDR3 is made up of 13 amino acids. Losses at the gene ends were 4 bases for V and 4 bases for J; bases not matched to a gene: 1. Germline lookup yields CDR1 MRHNA and CDR2 SNTAGT.